This TCR beta chain is drawn from a study of CD4 and CD8 cells across lung adenocarcinoma regions. As to this clonotype: The junction departs from germline at one end; a sequencing error may be responsible.

Germline CDR1 is SGHAT and CDR2 is FQNNGV. The CDR3 runs to 16 residues. Samples came from patients with localized non-small cell lung adenocarcinoma. MiXCR, run by TCRdb on the PCR reads, gives a single entry per CDR3 protein. Of more than 4,000 distinct CDR3 sequences in the sample, approximately 48% were seen once. This clonotype was obtained from a female donor with lung adenocarcinoma. The CD4 and CD8 labels of this study may be unreliable. Source material: CD4+ T cells from the margin of a lung tumor. The chain couples TRBV11-2 to TRBJ2-3, with 10 positions matching TRBD2. The CDR3 coding sequence is TGTGCCAGCAGCTTTAATCTAGCGGGAGTCCAAGATACGCAGTACTTT. It yields the protein CASSFNLAGVQDTQYF.